Listed below are T cell receptor beta chains from one sample, sequenced in a study of siplizumab effects on memory and regulatory T cells. Generated by immunoSEQ multiplex PCR, the TCRdb table keeps only in-frame clones and is missing some. The profile covers 80,000 to 130,000 clones, with roughly 92% appearing a single time and over 0.55% taken by the ten largest. Sequencing input: Tregs sorted from blood. The receptors stem from a human donor in good health. CDR3s include the opening cysteine and the closing phenylalanine or tryptophan. D genes are given only for firm matches. Clone size is given for some rows only: seen once, a few or many times, or a class if the clone is expanded.

>TRBJ2-1|once|TRBV5-4|.
TGTGCCAGCAGCATAACCGGGACGACCGATGAGCAGTTCTTC
CASSITGTTDEQFF
>TRBJ2-1|.|TRBV9|.
TGTGCCAGCAGCGTCTACGGGTTCTACAATGAGCAGTTCTTC
CASSVYGFYNEQFF
>TRBJ1-1|once|TRBV4-1|TRBD1
TGCGCCAGCAGCCAGACCCTGGGACAGAAGAACACTGAAGCTTTCTTT
CASSQTLGQKNTEAFF
>TRBJ2-7|.|TRBV11-2|TRBD2
TGTGCCAGCAGCAAATGGGGGTCTAGCGGCCTTGAAGGTTACGAGCAGTACTTC
CASSKWGSSGLEGYEQYF
>TRBJ2-5|.|TRBV4-1|TRBD2
TGCGCCAGCAGTACTAGCGGGAGACCGGGGGAGACCCAGTACTTC
CASSTSGRPGETQYF
>TRBJ1-1|.|TRBV7-2|.
TGTGCCAGCAGCTTAACGGAGCCTTCGAACACTGAAGCTTTCTTT
CASSLTEPSNTEAFF
>TRBJ1-1|.|TRBV7-3|.
TGTGCCAGCAGCTTAAGTGGTTCCACTGAAGCTTTCTTT
CASSLSGSTEAFF
>TRBJ2-3|.|TRBV6-5|TRBD1
TGTGCCAGCACCCCAGGGGGTCGCACAGATACGCAGTATTTT
CASTPGGRTDTQYF
>TRBJ2-1|.|TRBV27|TRBD1
TGTGCCAGCAGTTTAAGGGCAGGGGGCTCCTACAATGAGCAGTTCTTC
CASSLRAGGSYNEQFF
>TRBJ2-7|.|TRBV30|.
TGTGCCTGGAGTGCCTCGGTGGGTGAGCAGTACTTC
CAWSASVGEQYF
>TRBJ2-2|.|TRBV5-1|.
TGCGCCAGCAGCTGGAGGACAGTAGCGAGGAACACCGGGGAGCTGTTTTTT
CASSWRTVARNTGELFF
>TRBJ1-4|.|TRBV28|.
TGTGCCACGGGGGGGGCTCACTCGAATGAAAAACTGTTTTTT
CATGGAHSNEKLFF
>TRBJ2-7|.|TRBV5-1|.
TGCGCCAGCAGCGATTACTACGAGCAGTACTTC
CASSDYYEQYF
>TRBJ2-1|.|TRBV5-1|TRBD2
TGCGCCAGCAGCTTGGTTTGGACTAGCGGCAATGAGCAGTTCTTC
CASSLVWTSGNEQFF
>TRBJ1-5|.|TRBV18|.
TGTGCCAGCGCCCGCTCCATAGTGGGGGTGGACGATCAGCCCCAGCATTTT
CASARSIVGVDDQPQHF
>TRBJ1-1|.|TRBV18|.
TGTGCCAGCTCACCACCTGAGGGGATGAACACTGAAGCTTTCTTT
CASSPPEGMNTEAFF
>TRBJ1-1|few|TRBV28|.
TGTGCCAGCAGTTCCACTTGGGGTGAAGCTTTCTTT
CASSSTWGEAFF
>TRBJ2-1|.|TRBV28|TRBD2
TGTGCCAGCAGTTTGACTAGCGGGAGATCTCTGAATGAGCAGTTCTTC
CASSLTSGRSLNEQFF
>TRBJ2-4|.|TRBV9|TRBD1
TGTGCCAGCAGCGTTGCCCCGACAGGGTTTGGGAACATTCAGTACTTC
CASSVAPTGFGNIQYF
>TRBJ2-3|.|TRBV15|.
TGTGCCACCAGCAGAGATCCCAGGGTTAGCACAGATACGCAGTATTTT
CATSRDPRVSTDTQYF
>TRBJ1-1|once|TRBV7-9|.
TGTGCCAGCAGCTTTAGTACGTTTGACGCTGAAGCTTTCTTT
CASSFSTFDAEAFF
>TRBJ1-1|.|TRBV7-9|.
TGTGCCAGCAGCTTTAATGCGGCCACTGAAGCTTTCTTT
CASSFNAATEAFF
>TRBJ1-3|.|TRBV5-5|TRBD1
TGTGCCAGCAGCTTCACAGGGGCTGGAAACACCATATATTTT
CASSFTGAGNTIYF
>TRBJ2-2|.|TRBV18|.
TGTGCCAGCTCACCAGGCAGGGCAGCCACCGGGGAGCTGTTTTTT
CASSPGRAATGELFF
>TRBJ2-7|once|TRBV30|.
TGTGCCTGTGGCCTAAGTCCCTCCTACGAGCAGTACTTC
CACGLSPSYEQYF
>TRBJ2-7|.|TRBV5-1|.
TGCGCCAGCAGCTTGGCGGCCCAGGGGTACGAGCAGTACTTC
CASSLAAQGYEQYF
>TRBJ2-3|.|TRBV6-6|TRBD1
TGTGCCAGCAGTCCGGGACAGGGGGCGGCAAGAACGCAGTATTTT
CASSPGQGAARTQYF
>TRBJ2-7|.|TRBV10-3|.
TGTGCCATCAGTAGAACCGGACTGGGAGGTGACGAGCAGTACTTC
CAISRTGLGGDEQYF
>TRBJ2-5|once|TRBV7-3|.
TGTGCCAGCAGCTTCGGGATCCAAGAGACCCAGTACTTC
CASSFGIQETQYF
>TRBJ1-5|.|TRBV30|TRBD1
TGTGCCTGGGCCGGGACAGGACATCAGCCCCAGCATTTT
CAWAGTGHQPQHF
>TRBJ2-1|.|TRBV7-2|TRBD2
TGTGCCAGCAGCTTAGCCCCCCTAGCGGGAGGGTACAATGAGCAGTTCTTC
CASSLAPLAGGYNEQFF
>TRBJ2-5|.|TRBV11-1|TRBD2
TGTGCCAGCAGCTGGGGACTAGCGGGAGTGGGTAAAGAGACCCAGTACTTC
CASSWGLAGVGKETQYF
>TRBJ1-2|.|TRBV5-5|.
TGTGCCAGCAGCTCCAGTTTTTGGAGCGGCTACACCTTC
CASSSSFWSGYTF
>TRBJ2-2|.|TRBV6-5|.
TGTGCCAGCAGACTAGGGAACACCGGGGAGCTGTTTTTT
CASRLGNTGELFF
>TRBJ2-3|.|TRBV9|TRBD2
TGTGCCAGCAGCGTAGGCCCGGGAGGGCCAATGGCAGATACGCAGTATTTT
CASSVGPGGPMADTQYF
>TRBJ1-4|.|TRBV28|.
TGTGCCAGCAGTTTTATATTTGGGCTGGGAGAAAAACTGTTTTTT
CASSFIFGLGEKLFF
>TRBJ1-1|.|TRBV10-3|.
TGTGCCATCAGCGAAAGGAACACTGAAGCTTTCTTT
CAISERNTEAFF
>TRBJ1-4|.|TRBV18|.
TGTGCCAGCTCACCAGGGCGGATTGGGAATGAAAAACTGTTTTTT
CASSPGRIGNEKLFF
>TRBJ2-7|.|TRBV5-1|.
TGCGCCACCTCCGCGGACGGATACTACGAGCAGTACTTC
CATSADGYYEQYF
>TRBJ2-3|.|TRBV5-1|.
TGCGCCAGCAGCTTACAGGGTCCTAGCACAGATACGCAGTATTTT
CASSLQGPSTDTQYF
>TRBJ2-3|.|TRBV7-2|TRBD1
TGTGCCAGCAGCTCCCAAACAGGGGGCAAAAGCACAGATACGCAGTATTTT
CASSSQTGGKSTDTQYF
>TRBJ1-5|.|TRBV19|TRBD1
TGTGCCAGTAGTATCTGGGGACAGGGTATCGGTCAGCCCCAGCATTTT
CASSIWGQGIGQPQHF
>TRBJ1-1|.|TRBV11-1|.
TGTGCCAGCAGGTCACAGGGAGGGTCCACTGAAGCTTTCTTT
CASRSQGGSTEAFF
>TRBJ2-6|.|TRBV15|TRBD2
TGTGCCACCAGCAGAGATCGTGGGAGGGCTTCTGGGGCCAACGTCCTGACTTTC
CATSRDRGRASGANVLTF
>TRBJ1-5|.|TRBV6-5|.
TGTGCCAGCAGTTACTCGAGAGGACGCAATCAGCCCCAGCATTTT
CASSYSRGRNQPQHF
>TRBJ1-3|.|TRBV5-1|.
TGCGCCAGCAGCCCAGGACAGCAGATCTCTGGAAACACCATATATTTT
CASSPGQQISGNTIYF
>TRBJ1-2|.|TRBV5-1|TRBD1
TGCGCCAGCAGCTCAGGAGGGGGCGGTAGCTACACCTTC
CASSSGGGGSYTF
>TRBJ2-7|.|TRBV7-8|.
TGTGCCAGCAGCTTAGTGGGGGGGCTCGGATACGAGCAGTACTTC
CASSLVGGLGYEQYF
>TRBJ2-7|.|TRBV29-1|.
TGCAGCGTAAAACAGATCCAAGGTTCCTACGAGCAGTACTTC
CSVKQIQGSYEQYF